The T cell receptor (beta chain) under discussion was sequenced for a study of T cell responses to AZD1222 COVID-19 vaccine. To note about this clone: What it recognizes is unknown.

Sequencing was performed with immunoSEQ multiplex PCR; in TCRdb, only in-frame clones are kept and a portion is missing. Of about 140,000 clones in the sample, more than 80% are singletons; the top ten hold more than 1.5%. From germline, CDR1 is DFQATT and CDR2 SNEGSKA (reference sequence). This CDR3 has 14 residues. V was shortened by 3 bases and J by 6 bases, with 17 bases between the two germline ends. Study-level findings and limits: The donor group comprised mostly white British people and more females; the analysis possibly underestimated clonal diversity. Reports indicate that nearly half of spike-specific TCRs are directed at unmutated variant regions. Across spike, vaccine-associated CD4 TCRs were found, dominant at 160-218 and 743-854. Repertoires in all cases were sampled only once the peak T cell response had passed.

This sequence was found in an adult in good health. The rearrangement links TRBV20-1 to TRBJ1-2; weak D call: TRBD1 (5 bases). Sequenced material: peripheral blood, taken on day 0 of AZD1222 vaccination. The CDR3 DNA reads as TGCAGTGCTAGTAACCGGGGGAGCTCGGATGGCTACACCTTC. Protein: CSASNRGSSDGYTF.